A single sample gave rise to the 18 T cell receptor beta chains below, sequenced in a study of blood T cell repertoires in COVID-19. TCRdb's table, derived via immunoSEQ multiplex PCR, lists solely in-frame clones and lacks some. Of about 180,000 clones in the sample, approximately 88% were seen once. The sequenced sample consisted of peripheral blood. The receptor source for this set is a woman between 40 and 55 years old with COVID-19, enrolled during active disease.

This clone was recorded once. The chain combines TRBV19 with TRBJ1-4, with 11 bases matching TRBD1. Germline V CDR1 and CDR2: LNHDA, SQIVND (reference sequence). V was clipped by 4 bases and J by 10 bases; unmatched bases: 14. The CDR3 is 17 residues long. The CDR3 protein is CASSNSRTGGASGKLFF. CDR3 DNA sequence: TGTGCCAGTAGTAACTCTCGGACAGGGGGCGCCTCTGGAAAACTGTTTTTT.

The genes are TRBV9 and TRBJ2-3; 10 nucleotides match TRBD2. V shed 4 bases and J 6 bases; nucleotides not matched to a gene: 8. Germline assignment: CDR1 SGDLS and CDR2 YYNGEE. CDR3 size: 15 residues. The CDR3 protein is CASSLNSGGVDTQYF. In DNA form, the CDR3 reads TGTGCCAGCAGCCTGAACAGCGGGGGGGTGGATACGCAGTATTTT.

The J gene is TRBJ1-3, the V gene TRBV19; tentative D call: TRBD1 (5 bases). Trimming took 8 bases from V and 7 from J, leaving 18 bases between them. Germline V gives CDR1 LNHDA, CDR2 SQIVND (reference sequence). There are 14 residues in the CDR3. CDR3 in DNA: TGTGCCAGTTGCCAAGGGGCATTCGGGAACACCATATATTTT. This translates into CASCQGAFGNTIYF.

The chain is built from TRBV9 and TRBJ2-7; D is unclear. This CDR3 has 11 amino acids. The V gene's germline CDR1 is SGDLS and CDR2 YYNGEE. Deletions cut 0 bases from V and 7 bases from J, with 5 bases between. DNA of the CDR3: TGTGCCAGCAGCGTAGGTAGAGAGCAGTACTTC. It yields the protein CASSVGREQYF.

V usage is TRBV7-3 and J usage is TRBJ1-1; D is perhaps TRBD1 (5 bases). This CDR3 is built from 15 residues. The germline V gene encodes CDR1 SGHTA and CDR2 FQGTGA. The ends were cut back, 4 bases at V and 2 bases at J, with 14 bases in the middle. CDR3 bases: TGTGCCAGCAGCTCGCGCGGGACGCCTAACACTGAAGCTTTCTTT. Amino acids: CASSSRGTPNTEAFF.

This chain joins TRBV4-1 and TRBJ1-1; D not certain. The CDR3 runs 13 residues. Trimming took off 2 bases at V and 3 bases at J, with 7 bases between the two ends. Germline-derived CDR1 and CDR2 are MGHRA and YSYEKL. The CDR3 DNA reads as TGCGCCAGCAGCCAACGACACCACACTGAAGCTTTCTTT. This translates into CASSQRHHTEAFF.

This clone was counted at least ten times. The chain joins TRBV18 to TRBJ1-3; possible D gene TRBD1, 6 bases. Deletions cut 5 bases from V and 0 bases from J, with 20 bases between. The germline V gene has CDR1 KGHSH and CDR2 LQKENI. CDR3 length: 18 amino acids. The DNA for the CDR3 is TGTGCCAGCTCATCGATCGCGACAGGTACAGGCTCTGGAAACACCATATATTTT. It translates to CASSSIATGTGSGNTIYF. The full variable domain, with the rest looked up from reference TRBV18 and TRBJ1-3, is NAGVMQNPRHLVRRRGQEARLRCSPMKGHSHVYWYRQLPEEGLKFMVYLQKENIIDESGMPKERFSAEFPKEGPSILRIQQVVRGDSAAYFCASSSIATGTGSGNTIYFGEGSWLTVV.

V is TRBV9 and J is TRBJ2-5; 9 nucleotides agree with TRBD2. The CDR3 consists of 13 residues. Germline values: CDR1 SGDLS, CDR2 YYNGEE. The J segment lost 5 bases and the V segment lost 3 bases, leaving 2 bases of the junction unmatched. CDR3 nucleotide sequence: TGTGCCAGCAGCGCCGGACTAGCGGAGACCCAGTACTTC. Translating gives CASSAGLAETQYF. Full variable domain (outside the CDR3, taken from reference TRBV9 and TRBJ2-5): DSGVTQTPKHLITATGQRVTLRCSPRSGDLSVYWYQQSLDQGLQFLIQYYNGEERAKGNILERFSAQQFPDLHSELNLSSLELGDSALYFCASSAGLAETQYFGPGTRLLVL.

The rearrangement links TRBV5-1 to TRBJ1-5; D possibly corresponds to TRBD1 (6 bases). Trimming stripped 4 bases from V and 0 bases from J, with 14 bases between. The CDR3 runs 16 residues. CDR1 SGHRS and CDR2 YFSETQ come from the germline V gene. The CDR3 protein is CASSRSGVDSNQPQHF. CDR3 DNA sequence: TGCGCCAGCAGCCGTTCAGGGGTGGATAGCAATCAGCCCCAGCATTTT.

The CDR3 sequence: CASSNTGTPGEQYF. CDR3 bases: TGTGCCAGCAGTAACACGGGGACTCCGGGGGAGCAGTACTTC. V usage is TRBV11-2 and J usage is TRBJ2-7, with D possibly being TRBD2 (6 bases). Germline V lookup: CDR1 SGHAT, CDR2 FQNNGV. This CDR3 has 14 residues. V was pared by 6 bases and J by 7 bases, with 19 bases between.

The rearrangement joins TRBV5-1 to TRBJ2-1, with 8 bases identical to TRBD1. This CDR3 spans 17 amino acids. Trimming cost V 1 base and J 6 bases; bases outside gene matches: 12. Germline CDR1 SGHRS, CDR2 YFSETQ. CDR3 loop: CASSLTPGQVGFNEQFF. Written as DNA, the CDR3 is TGCGCCAGCAGCTTGACCCCGGGACAGGTCGGGTTCAATGAGCAGTTCTTC.

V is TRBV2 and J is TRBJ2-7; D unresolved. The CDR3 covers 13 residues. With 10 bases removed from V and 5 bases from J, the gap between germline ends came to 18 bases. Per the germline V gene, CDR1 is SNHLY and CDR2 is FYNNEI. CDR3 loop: CATARSPKDEQYF. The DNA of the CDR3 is TGTGCCACCGCGCGGTCCCCCAAGGACGAGCAGTACTTC.

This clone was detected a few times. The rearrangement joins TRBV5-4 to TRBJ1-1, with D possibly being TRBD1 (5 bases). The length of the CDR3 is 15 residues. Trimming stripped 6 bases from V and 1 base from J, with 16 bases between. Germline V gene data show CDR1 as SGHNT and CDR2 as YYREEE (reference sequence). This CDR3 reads CASTKSGGGNTEAFF. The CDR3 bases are TGTGCCAGCACCAAGAGTGGGGGGGGGAACACTGAAGCTTTCTTT.

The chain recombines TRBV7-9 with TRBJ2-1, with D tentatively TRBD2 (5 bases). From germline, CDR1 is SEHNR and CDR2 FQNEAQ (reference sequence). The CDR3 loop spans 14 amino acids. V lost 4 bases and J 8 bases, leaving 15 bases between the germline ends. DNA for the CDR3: TGTGCCAGCAGCTCCTCGACTACTCGGTATGAGCAGTTCTTC. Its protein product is CASSSSTTRYEQFF.

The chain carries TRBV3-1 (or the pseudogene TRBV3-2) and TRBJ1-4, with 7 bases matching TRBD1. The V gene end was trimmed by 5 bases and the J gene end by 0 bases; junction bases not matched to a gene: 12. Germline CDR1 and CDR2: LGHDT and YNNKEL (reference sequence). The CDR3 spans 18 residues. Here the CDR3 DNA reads TGTGCCAGCAGCGCGTTTTCCGGGACAGTTGCAACTAATGAAAAACTGTTTTTT. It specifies CASSAFSGTVATNEKLFF.

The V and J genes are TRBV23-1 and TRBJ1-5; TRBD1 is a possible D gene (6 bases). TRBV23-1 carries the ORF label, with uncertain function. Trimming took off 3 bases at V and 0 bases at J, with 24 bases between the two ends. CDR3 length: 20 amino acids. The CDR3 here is CASSHPRGGTGKGSNQPQHF. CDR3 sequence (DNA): TGCGCCAGCAGTCATCCACGAGGGGGTACAGGGAAAGGTAGCAATCAGCCCCAGCATTTT.

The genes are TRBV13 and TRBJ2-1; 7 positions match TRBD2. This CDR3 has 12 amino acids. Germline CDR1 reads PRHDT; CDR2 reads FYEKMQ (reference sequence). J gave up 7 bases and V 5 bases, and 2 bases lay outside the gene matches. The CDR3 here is CASSLGRNEQFF. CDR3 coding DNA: TGTGCCAGCAGCCTCGGGAGGAATGAGCAGTTCTTC.

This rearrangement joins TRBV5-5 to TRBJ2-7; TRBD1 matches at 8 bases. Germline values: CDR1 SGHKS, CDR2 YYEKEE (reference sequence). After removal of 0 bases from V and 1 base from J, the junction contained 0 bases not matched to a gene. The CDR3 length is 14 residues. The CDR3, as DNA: TGTGCCAGCAGCTTGGGACAGGGGTCCTACGAGCAGTACTTC. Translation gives CASSLGQGSYEQYF.